This is a list of T cell receptor beta chains from one sample in a study of T cells in Graves' hyperthyroidism and ophthalmopathy. TCRdb ran MiXCR on the multiplex PCR reads and lists one entry per CDR3 protein. Counted here are just over 550,000 distinct CDR3 sequences, approximately 44% occurring once; the ten biggest clones make up 8% to 8.5%. Sequences were obtained from peripheral blood or thyroid tissue (not recorded which). These TCRs come from a woman aged 18-29 years with Graves' hyperthyroidism. CDR3s include the opening cysteine and the closing phenylalanine or tryptophan. A D gene is named only where the DNA matches it firmly. Clone size is not always given. Where it is, it says once, few, many or a class for expanded clones.

J gene: TRBJ1-1; clone size: once; D gene: TRBD1; V gene: TRBV20-1; CDR3 protein: CSARYSDRGAFF; CDR3 DNA: TGCAGTGCTAGATACTCAGACAGGGGAGCTTTCTTT
J gene: TRBJ2-7; clone size: many; D gene: .; V gene: TRBV25-1; CDR3 protein: CASQSWYEQYF; CDR3 DNA: TGTGCCAGTCAGAGTTGGTACGAGCAGTACTTC
J gene: TRBJ1-4; clone size: .; D gene: .; V gene: TRBV9; CDR3 protein: CASSADSNEKLFF; CDR3 DNA: TGTGCCAGCAGCGCGGACAGTAATGAAAAACTGTTTTTT
J gene: TRBJ1-2; clone size: many; D gene: .; V gene: TRBV29-1; CDR3 protein: CSVGVGTRYGYTF; CDR3 DNA: TGCAGCGTTGGGGTAGGGACGAGGTATGGCTACACCTTC
J gene: TRBJ1-4; clone size: .; D gene: TRBD1; V gene: TRBV7-9; CDR3 protein: CARKGQGPEKLFF; CDR3 DNA: TGTGCCAGGAAGGGACAGGGTCCTGAAAAACTGTTTTTT
J gene: TRBJ2-6; clone size: .; D gene: TRBD1; V gene: TRBV2; CDR3 protein: CASSDSWDSSGANVLTF; CDR3 DNA: TGTGCCAGCAGTGACTCGTGGGACAGCTCTGGGGCCAACGTCCTGACTTTC
J gene: TRBJ1-1; clone size: .; D gene: .; V gene: TRBV29-1; CDR3 protein: CSVEGKSTEAFF; CDR3 DNA: TGCAGCGTTGAAGGGAAGAGCACTGAAGCTTTCTTT
J gene: TRBJ2-2; clone size: few; D gene: TRBD2; V gene: TRBV7-3; CDR3 protein: CASSLGLANQGELFF; CDR3 DNA: TGTGCCAGCAGCTTGGGACTAGCTAACCAAGGGGAGCTGTTTTTT
J gene: TRBJ2-5; clone size: .; D gene: TRBD2; V gene: TRBV4-2; CDR3 protein: CASSQVPLAGTAQETQYF; CDR3 DNA: TGTGCCAGCAGCCAAGTCCCACTAGCGGGAACGGCCCAAGAGACCCAGTACTTC
J gene: TRBJ2-7; clone size: many; D gene: TRBD1; V gene: TRBV10-3; CDR3 protein: CAISSETGWIEQYF; CDR3 DNA: TGTGCCATCAGTTCGGAGACAGGGTGGATCGAGCAGTACTTC
J gene: TRBJ2-5; clone size: .; D gene: TRBD2; V gene: TRBV12-3/TRBV12-4; CDR3 protein: CASSEREDHQETQYF; CDR3 DNA: TGTGCCAGCAGCGAGCGGGAAGATCACCAAGAGACCCAGTACTTC